These 17 T cell receptor beta chains came from one sample sequenced in a study of blood T cell repertoires in COVID-19. Profiling relied on immunoSEQ multiplex PCR, and the TCRdb table lists in-frame clones only, not all of them. The sample yields 75,000 to 100,000 clones, 83% seen once. Material for sequencing was peripheral blood. The receptors come from a woman older than 75 with acute or convalescent COVID-19.

The V call is TRBV28, the J call TRBJ2-1; weak D call: TRBD2 (6 bases). CDR3 length: 14 amino acids. Germline CDR1 reads MDHEN; CDR2 reads SYDVKM. Trimming left V 3 bases short and J 7 bases short, with 13 bases between. CDR3 in amino acids: CASSLGLGENEQFF. The DNA for the CDR3 is TGTGCCAGCAGTTTGGGACTTGGCGAGAATGAGCAGTTCTTC. Supplemented by reference TRBV28 and TRBJ2-1, the full variable domain reads DVKVTQSSRYLVKRTGEKVFLECVQDMDHENMFWYRQDPGLGLRLIYFSYDVKMKEKGDIPEGYSVSREKKERFSLILESASTNQTSMYLCASSLGLGENEQFFGPGTRLTVL.

This clone was observed a handful of times. The V and J genes are TRBV28 and TRBJ1-1, with TRBD1 matching 10 bases. Trimming removed 5 bases from V and 7 bases from J; junction bases left unmatched: 1. CDR1 MDHEN and CDR2 SYDVKM come from the germline V gene. The CDR3 loop spans 12 amino acids. CDR3 region: CASSGQGGEAFF. The DNA of the CDR3 is TGTGCCAGCAGTGGACAGGGGGGTGAAGCTTTCTTT.

The chain is built from TRBV24-1 and TRBJ2-1, with a possible D match to TRBD2 (6 bases). Germline V CDR1 and CDR2: KGHDR, SFDVKD. Between the trimmed V and J ends, which lost 3 bases and 1 base, there was a span of 9 bases. The CDR3 consists of 15 residues. The DNA for the CDR3 is TGTGCCACCAGTGATCCGCGGGATTCCTACAATGAGCAGTTCTTC. Its protein is CATSDPRDSYNEQFF.

J is TRBJ2-5 and V is TRBV24-1; a weak D match, TRBD2 (5 bases). Germline-derived CDR1 and CDR2 are KGHDR and SFDVKD. The V end lost 3 bases, the J end lost 0 bases, and 10 bases lay between the germline ends. This CDR3 has 15 amino acids. The CDR3 nucleotides read TGTGCCACCAGTGATCCCACGGACTACCAAGAGACCCAGTACTTC. Translation: CATSDPTDYQETQYF.

The rearrangement links TRBV14 to TRBJ1-5; no clear D gene. Germline V lookup: CDR1 SGHDN, CDR2 FVKESK. Trimming left V 2 bases short and J 1 base short, with 12 bases between. The CDR3 runs to 16 residues. The CDR3 loop reads CASSQITRESNQPQHF. The DNA for the CDR3 is TGTGCCAGCAGCCAAATTACAAGGGAGAGCAATCAGCCCCAGCATTTT.

The rearrangement links TRBV7-2 to TRBJ2-2; tentatively, D is TRBD1 (5 bases). Between the trimmed V and J ends, which lost 4 bases and 7 bases, there was a span of 13 bases. Germline V lookup: CDR1 SGHTA, CDR2 FQGNSA. The CDR3 contains 14 residues. CDR3 nucleotides: TGTGCCAGCAGCTCCGACAGTCCGGGCGGGGAGCTGTTTTTT. Protein product: CASSSDSPGGELFF.

The chain joins TRBV5-1 to TRBJ2-7; maybe TRBD1 (5 bases). V was cut by 4 bases and J by 0 bases, with 17 bases left in between. Germline V gene sequence: CDR1 SGHRS, CDR2 YFSETQ. The CDR3 spans 16 residues. The CDR3 sequence: CASSPQPGSSSYEQYF. The CDR3 DNA is TGCGCCAGCAGCCCGCAACCAGGGTCATCCTCCTACGAGCAGTACTTC.

This clone was detected once. V and J are TRBV28 and TRBJ2-7; D is uncertain. V was shortened by 4 bases and J by 6 bases, with 10 bases between the two germline ends. Germline V gives CDR1 MDHEN, CDR2 SYDVKM. The CDR3 has 12 residues. CDR3 bases: TGTGCCAGCAGTTCCTCCTACGTCGAGCAGTACTTC. This gives the protein CASSSSYVEQYF.

The rearrangement joins TRBV11-2 to TRBJ1-1; possibly TRBD1 for D (5 bases). V was trimmed by 5 bases and J by 1 base, leaving 14 bases between them. Germline values: CDR1 SGHAT, CDR2 FQNNGV. The CDR3 runs to 15 residues. CDR3 sequence (DNA): TGTGCCAGCAGCCCTGGGGCACATTCGAACACTGAAGCTTTCTTT. This codes for CASSPGAHSNTEAFF.

This clone has a single count. This sequence joins TRBV11-3 and TRBJ2-1; TRBD1 agrees at 7 bases. Germline V lookup: CDR1 SGHNT, CDR2 YENEEA. The CDR3 extends over 14 amino acids. Unmatched junction bases numbered 7, after V lost 1 base and J lost 10 bases. This CDR3 reads CASSLGPDREEQFF. CDR3 nucleotide sequence: TGTGCCAGCAGCTTAGGCCCCGACAGGGAGGAGCAGTTCTTC.

This clone was picked up a small number of times. The V call is TRBV3-1 (or the pseudogene TRBV3-2), the J call TRBJ2-6, with TRBD2 matching over 9 bases. Trimming took 4 bases from V and 0 from J; bases not matched to a gene: 7. This CDR3 comprises 18 residues. CDR1 LGHDT and CDR2 YNNKEL come from the germline V gene (reference sequence). The CDR3 is CASSPRLADLSGANVLTF. The CDR3 region has the DNA TGTGCCAGCAGCCCCCGACTAGCGGACCTCTCTGGGGCCAACGTCCTGACTTTC.

This chain connects TRBV6-6 to TRBJ2-1, with D maybe TRBD2 (5 bases). Trimming pared 0 bases from V and 9 bases from J, leaving 12 bases between. Germline CDR1 reads MNHNY; CDR2 reads SVGAGI (reference sequence). The length of the CDR3 is 14 residues. In DNA form, the CDR3 reads TGTGCCAGCAGTTACTCGGTGGCTAGCCTTGAGCAGTTCTTC. This translates into CASSYSVASLEQFF.

The genes are TRBV11-2 and TRBJ2-1; possible D gene TRBD2, 6 bases. The CDR3 is made up of 17 amino acids. Deletions cut 2 bases from V and 7 bases from J, with 21 bases between. CDR1 is SGHAT and CDR2 is FQNNGV in the germline V gene. For the CDR3, the DNA is TGTGCCAGCAGCTTAAACGTTAGGCGGGGCCCTTTAAATGAGCAGTTCTTC. Translation gives CASSLNVRRGPLNEQFF. Full variable domain (missing parts from reference TRBV11-2 and TRBJ2-1): EAGVAQSPRYKIIEKRQSVAFWCNPISGHATLYWYQQILGQGPKLLIQFQNNGVVDDSQLPKDRFSAERLKGVDSTLKIQPAKLEDSAVYLCASSLNVRRGPLNEQFFGPGTRLTVL.

V and J are TRBV7-2 and TRBJ2-4; 7 positions match TRBD2. The germline V gene has CDR1 SGHTA and CDR2 FQGNSA. Trimming cost V 4 bases and J 2 bases; bases outside gene matches: 2. The CDR3 consists of 14 residues. This chain's CDR3 is CASSSGGTKNIQYF. CDR3 bases: TGTGCCAGCAGCTCGGGGGGTACCAAAAACATTCAGTACTTC.

The V and J genes are TRBV7-9 and TRBJ2-3; 8 bases map to TRBD2. Germline CDR1 SEHNR, CDR2 FQNEAQ (reference sequence). The CDR3 totals 16 residues. V was pared by 5 bases and J by 0 bases, with 7 bases of the junction left unmatched. The CDR3 loop is CASSPGAGVSTDTQYF. The CDR3 coding sequence is TGTGCCAGCAGCCCCGGAGCGGGAGTGAGCACAGATACGCAGTATTTT.

This chain connects TRBV3-1 (or the pseudogene TRBV3-2) to TRBJ2-2; TRBD2 agrees at 12 bases. Per germline, CDR1 LGHDT and CDR2 YNNKEL (reference sequence). V shed 4 bases and J 4 bases; nucleotides not matched to a gene: 4. The CDR3 sequence is 16 residues long. CDR3 region: CASSLATSGSTGELFF. In DNA form, the CDR3 reads TGTGCCAGCAGCCTCGCGACTAGCGGGAGCACCGGGGAGCTGTTTTTT.

The chain has TRBV11-3 and TRBJ1-2; 8 nucleotides align to TRBD1. The CDR3 totals 14 residues. Germline V CDR1 and CDR2: SGHNT, YENEEA. V shed 1 base, J shed 6 bases, and the junction held 4 bases outside the gene matches. The chain's CDR3 is CASSLGGQGDGYTF. The CDR3 coding sequence is TGTGCCAGCAGCTTAGGAGGACAGGGCGATGGCTACACCTTC.